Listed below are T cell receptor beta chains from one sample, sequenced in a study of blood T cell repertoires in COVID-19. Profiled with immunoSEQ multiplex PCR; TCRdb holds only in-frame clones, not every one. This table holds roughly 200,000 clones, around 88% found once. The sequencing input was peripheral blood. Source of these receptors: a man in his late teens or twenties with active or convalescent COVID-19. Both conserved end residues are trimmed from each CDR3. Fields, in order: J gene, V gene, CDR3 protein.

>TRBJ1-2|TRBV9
ASSGGTAKHNYGYT
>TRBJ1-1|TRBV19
ASSKQGATEAF
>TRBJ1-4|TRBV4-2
ASSQVSDPGLF
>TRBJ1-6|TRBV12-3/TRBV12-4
ASRTENNSPLH
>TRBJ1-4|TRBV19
ASSIGGVNEKLF
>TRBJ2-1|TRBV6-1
ASSGRTGGAYNEQF
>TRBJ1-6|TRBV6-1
ASSALGTGYLPPLH
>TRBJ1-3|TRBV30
AWGTGNSGNTIY
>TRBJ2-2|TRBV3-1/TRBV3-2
ASSQGLGVTGELF
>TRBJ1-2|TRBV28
ATQGPANYGYT
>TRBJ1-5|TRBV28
ASSRTGIYSNQPQH
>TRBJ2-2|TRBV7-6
ASSLGRGQGTGELF
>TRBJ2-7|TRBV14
ASSQVTYEQY
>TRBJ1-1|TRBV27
ASRNRGQDTEAF
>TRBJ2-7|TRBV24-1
ATSLIIGQHSYEQY
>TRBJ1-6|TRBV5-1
ASSFGRQGSPLH
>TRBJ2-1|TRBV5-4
ASSPGTSGNNEQF
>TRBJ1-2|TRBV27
ASSPNYGDGYT
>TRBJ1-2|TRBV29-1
SVDQSNYGYT
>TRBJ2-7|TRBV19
ASGTGVVREQY
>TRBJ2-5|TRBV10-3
AISVRLAGGDEKTQY
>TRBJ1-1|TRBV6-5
ASRIPGSEAF
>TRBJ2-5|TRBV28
ASSLYASGRRETQY
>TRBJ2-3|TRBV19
ASSIPGGDTDTQY
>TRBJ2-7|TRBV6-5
ASSYRDSIEQY
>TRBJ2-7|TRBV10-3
AISDWGDSYEQY
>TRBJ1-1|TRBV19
ASSIDKELNTEAF
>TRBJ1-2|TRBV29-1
SVSASANYGYT
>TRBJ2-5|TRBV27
ASTSPAGETQY
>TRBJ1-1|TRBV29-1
SVVPTGHLTEAF
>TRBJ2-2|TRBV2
ASSEVGQNTGELF
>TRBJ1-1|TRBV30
AWSSGPLGF
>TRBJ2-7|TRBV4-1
ASSQVDLGLAGQNEQY
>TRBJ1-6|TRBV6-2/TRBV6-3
ASSPRVSSYNSPLH
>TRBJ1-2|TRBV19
ASSIWTGLSYGYT
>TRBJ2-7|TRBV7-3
ASSLSSGAYEQY
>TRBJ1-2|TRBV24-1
ATSGGQGYGYT
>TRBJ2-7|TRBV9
ASSVGGPSPEQY
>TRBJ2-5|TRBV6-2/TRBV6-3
ASSWRGSQETQY
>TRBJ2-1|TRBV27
ASSALGTRDRGNEQF
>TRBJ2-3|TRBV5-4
ASSRGTDQTPGTDTQY
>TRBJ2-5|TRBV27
ASAPWAGEQETQY